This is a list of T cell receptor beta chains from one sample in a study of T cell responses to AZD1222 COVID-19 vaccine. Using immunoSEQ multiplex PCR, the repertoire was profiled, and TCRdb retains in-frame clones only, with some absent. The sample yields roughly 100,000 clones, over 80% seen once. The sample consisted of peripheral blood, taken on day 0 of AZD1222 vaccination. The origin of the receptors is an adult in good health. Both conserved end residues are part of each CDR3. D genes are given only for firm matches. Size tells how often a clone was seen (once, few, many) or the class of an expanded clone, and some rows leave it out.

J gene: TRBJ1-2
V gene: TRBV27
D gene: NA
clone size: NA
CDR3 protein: CASRKDGNYGYTF
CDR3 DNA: TGTGCCAGCAGGAAGGACGGAAACTATGGCTACACCTTC

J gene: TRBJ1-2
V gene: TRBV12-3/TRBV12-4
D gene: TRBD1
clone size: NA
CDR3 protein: CASSLDRGYGYTF
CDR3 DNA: TGTGCCAGCAGTTTAGACAGGGGGTATGGCTACACCTTC

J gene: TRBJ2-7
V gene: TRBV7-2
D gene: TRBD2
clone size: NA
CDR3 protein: CASSESGAGGYYEQYF
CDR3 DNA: TGTGCCAGCAGCGAGAGTGGGGCGGGGGGATATTACGAGCAGTACTTC

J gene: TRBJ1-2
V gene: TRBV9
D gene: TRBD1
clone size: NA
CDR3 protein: CASSAQGANYGYTF
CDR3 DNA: TGTGCCAGCAGCGCCCAGGGGGCTAACTATGGCTACACCTTC

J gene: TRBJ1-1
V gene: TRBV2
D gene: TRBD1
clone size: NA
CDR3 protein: CASSERRGQINTEAFF
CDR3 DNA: TGTGCCAGCAGTGAACGTCGGGGACAGATTAACACTGAAGCTTTCTTT

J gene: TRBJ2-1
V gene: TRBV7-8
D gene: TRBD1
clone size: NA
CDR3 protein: CASSPGTEVF
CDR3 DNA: TGTGCCAGCAGCCCCGGGACAGAAGTCTTC

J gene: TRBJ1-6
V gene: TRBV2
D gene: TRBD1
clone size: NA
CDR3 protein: CASSVVRGGYNSPLHF
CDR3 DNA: TGTGCCAGCAGTGTTGTCAGGGGGGGGTATAATTCACCCCTCCACTTT

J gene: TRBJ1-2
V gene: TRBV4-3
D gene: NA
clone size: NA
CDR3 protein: CASSQAANGLNYGYTF
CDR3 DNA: TGCGCCAGCAGCCAAGCGGCAAACGGACTTAACTATGGCTACACCTTC

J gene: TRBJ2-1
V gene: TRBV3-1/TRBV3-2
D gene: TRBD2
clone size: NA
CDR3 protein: CASSQGRGLAGGNNEQFF
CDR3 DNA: TGTGCCAGCAGCCAAGGAAGAGGGCTAGCGGGGGGCAACAATGAGCAGTTCTTC

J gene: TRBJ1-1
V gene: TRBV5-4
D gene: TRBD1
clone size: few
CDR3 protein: CATRYRGEAFF
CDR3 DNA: TGTGCCACCCGATACAGGGGTGAAGCTTTCTTT

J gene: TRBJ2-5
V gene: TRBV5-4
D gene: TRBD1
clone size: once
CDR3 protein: CASSRQGAGQETQYF
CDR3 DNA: TGTGCCAGCAGCCGACAGGGGGCTGGTCAAGAGACCCAGTACTTC

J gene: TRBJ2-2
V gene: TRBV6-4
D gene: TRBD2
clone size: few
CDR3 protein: CASSERGDTGELFF
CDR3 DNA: TGTGCCAGCAGTGAGCGGGGGGACACCGGGGAGCTGTTTTTT

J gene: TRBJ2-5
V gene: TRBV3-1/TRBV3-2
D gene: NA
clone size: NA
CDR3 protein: CASRRLGSRETQYF
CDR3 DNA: TGTGCCAGCAGAAGACTCGGTTCCCGGGAGACCCAGTACTTC

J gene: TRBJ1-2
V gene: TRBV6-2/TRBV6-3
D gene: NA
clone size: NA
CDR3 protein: CASSYPLGPSRYGYTF
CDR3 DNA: TGTGCCAGCAGTTACCCACTAGGCCCATCGAGGTATGGCTACACCTTC

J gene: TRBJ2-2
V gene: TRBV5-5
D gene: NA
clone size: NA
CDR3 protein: CATTWNGLNTGELFF
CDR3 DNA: TGTGCCACCACCTGGAATGGCCTGAACACCGGGGAGCTGTTTTTT

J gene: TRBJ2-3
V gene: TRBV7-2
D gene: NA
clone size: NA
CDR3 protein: CASSLALGTGAQYF
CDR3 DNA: TGTGCCAGCAGCTTAGCGCTCGGGACCGGGGCGCAGTATTTT

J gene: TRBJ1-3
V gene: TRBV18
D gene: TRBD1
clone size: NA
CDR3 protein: CASSPGQVDSGNTIYF
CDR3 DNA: TGTGCCAGCTCTCCGGGACAGGTCGACTCTGGAAACACCATATATTTT

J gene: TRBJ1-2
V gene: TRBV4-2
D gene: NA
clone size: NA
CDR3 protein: CASSQTEELNYGYTF
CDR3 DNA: TGTGCCAGCAGCCAGACAGAGGAACTTAACTATGGCTACACCTTC

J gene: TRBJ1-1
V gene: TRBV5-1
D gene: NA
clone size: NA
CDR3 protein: CASSSIGDEEAFF
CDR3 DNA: TGCGCCAGCAGCTCAATCGGGGACGAGGAAGCTTTCTTT

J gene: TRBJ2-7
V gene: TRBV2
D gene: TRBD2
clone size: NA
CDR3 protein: CASSAETSGPPYEQYF
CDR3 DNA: TGTGCCAGCAGTGCTGAGACTAGCGGGCCACCCTACGAGCAGTACTTC

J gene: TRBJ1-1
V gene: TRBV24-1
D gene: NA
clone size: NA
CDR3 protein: CATSVQSREAFF
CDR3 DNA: TGTGCCACCAGTGTCCAATCCCGGGAAGCTTTCTTT

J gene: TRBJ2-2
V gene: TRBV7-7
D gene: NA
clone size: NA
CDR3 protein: CASSSPTGELFF
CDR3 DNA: TGTGCCAGCAGCTCCCCCACCGGGGAGCTGTTTTTT

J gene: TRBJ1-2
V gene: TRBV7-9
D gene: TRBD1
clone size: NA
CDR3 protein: CASSSRDSEDPYGYTF
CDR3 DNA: TGTGCCAGCAGCTCCCGGGACAGCGAAGATCCCTATGGCTACACCTTC

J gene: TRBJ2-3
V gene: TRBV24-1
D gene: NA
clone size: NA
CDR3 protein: CATSEWGADTQYF
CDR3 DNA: TGTGCCACCAGTGAGTGGGGGGCAGATACGCAGTATTTT

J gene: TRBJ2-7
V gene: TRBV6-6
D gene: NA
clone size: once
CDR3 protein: CASSYRRGAHEQYF
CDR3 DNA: TGTGCCAGCAGTTACAGGAGGGGGGCCCACGAGCAGTACTTC

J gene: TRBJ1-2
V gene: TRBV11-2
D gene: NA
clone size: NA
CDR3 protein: CASSADWDGYTF
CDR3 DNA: TGTGCCAGCAGCGCCGACTGGGATGGCTACACCTTC